This is a list of T cell receptor beta chains from one sample in a study of shared T cell receptors in the human thymus. Profiling relied on immunoSEQ multiplex PCR, and the TCRdb table lists in-frame clones only, not all of them. The sample consists of hundreds of thousands of clones, about 95% of them appearing once. Sequencing was done on a sample of thymocytes. The receptors come from a human donor. Both conserved end residues are part of each CDR3. D genes are given only for firm matches. Some rows have no size entry. The others give once, few or many, or a class for an expanded clone.

CDR3 DNA: TGCGCCAGCAGCCAAAGGTTTGACTCCTACGAGCAGTACTTC
CDR3 protein: CASSQRFDSYEQYF
clone size: -
J gene: TRBJ2-7
D gene: -
V gene: TRBV4-3

CDR3 DNA: TGTGCCAGTAGTGTACAGGGGGAGGTGAGCAATCAGCCCCAGCATTTT
CDR3 protein: CASSVQGEVSNQPQHF
clone size: -
J gene: TRBJ1-5
D gene: TRBD1
V gene: TRBV19

CDR3 DNA: TGTGCCATCAGTGGCGGCAGCTCTTCGGCCTACGAGCAGTACTTC
CDR3 protein: CAISGGSSSAYEQYF
clone size: -
J gene: TRBJ2-7
D gene: -
V gene: TRBV10-3

CDR3 DNA: TGTGCCAGCAGGGTCCGGAGGAACAATGAGCAGTTCTTC
CDR3 protein: CASRVRRNNEQFF
clone size: -
J gene: TRBJ2-1
D gene: -
V gene: TRBV27

CDR3 DNA: TGTGCCAGCAGTCCTCAGAACACCGGGGAGCTGTTTTTT
CDR3 protein: CASSPQNTGELFF
clone size: -
J gene: TRBJ2-2
D gene: -
V gene: TRBV27

CDR3 DNA: TGCAGCGTTGAAGATGGAGGGGGGACAGACTGCACAGATACGCAGTATTTT
CDR3 protein: CSVEDGGGTDCTDTQYF
clone size: once
J gene: TRBJ2-3
D gene: -
V gene: TRBV29-1

CDR3 DNA: TGTGCCAGCAGGATCCAAGGCCGAGGGAATTTGAACACTGAAGCTTTCTTT
CDR3 protein: CASRIQGRGNLNTEAFF
clone size: -
J gene: TRBJ1-1
D gene: -
V gene: TRBV28

CDR3 DNA: TGTGCCAGCAGCGGATCTAGGGGACAGGGGTCTGAAAGCTACAATGAGCAGTTCTTC
CDR3 protein: CASSGSRGQGSESYNEQFF
clone size: -
J gene: TRBJ2-1
D gene: TRBD1
V gene: TRBV5-6

CDR3 DNA: TGTGCCAGCAGTTTACCGGGGGGGGTCGGCACTGAAGCTTTCTTT
CDR3 protein: CASSLPGGVGTEAFF
clone size: -
J gene: TRBJ1-1
D gene: -
V gene: TRBV28

CDR3 DNA: TGTGCCGTAACGGAGGTAGGGTGGGGTTCCCAAGAGACCCAGTACTTC
CDR3 protein: CAVTEVGWGSQETQYF
clone size: -
J gene: TRBJ2-5
D gene: -
V gene: TRBV30

CDR3 DNA: TGTGCCAGCAGTTACGAGGACCCCGTGGTGCCCAATGAGCAGTTCTTC
CDR3 protein: CASSYEDPVVPNEQFF
clone size: -
J gene: TRBJ2-1
D gene: -
V gene: TRBV6-5

CDR3 DNA: TGTGCCAGCAGCTTGGTCCCCTACGAGCAGTACTTC
CDR3 protein: CASSLVPYEQYF
clone size: -
J gene: TRBJ2-7
D gene: -
V gene: TRBV5-6

CDR3 DNA: TGTGCCAGCAGCCCCCGGAATTGGTCCTACAATGAGCAGTTCTTC
CDR3 protein: CASSPRNWSYNEQFF
clone size: once
J gene: TRBJ2-1
D gene: -
V gene: TRBV28

CDR3 DNA: TGTGCCAGCAGGCCGGGACGGACTAACTATGGCTACACCTTC
CDR3 protein: CASRPGRTNYGYTF
clone size: once
J gene: TRBJ1-2
D gene: -
V gene: TRBV6-6

CDR3 DNA: TGTGCCACCAGCAGAGATTCCCCTCCACTAGCGGGAGTCGGAGAGACCCAGTACTTC
CDR3 protein: CATSRDSPPLAGVGETQYF
clone size: once
J gene: TRBJ2-5
D gene: TRBD2
V gene: TRBV15

CDR3 DNA: TGTGCCAGCAGCTCCGGGGGTGGGTCGAGGCAGTACTTC
CDR3 protein: CASSSGGGSRQYF
clone size: -
J gene: TRBJ2-7
D gene: -
V gene: TRBV5-4

CDR3 DNA: TGTGCCACCAGCAGCTGGGAAGGACGCCTTTACGAGCAGTACTTC
CDR3 protein: CATSSWEGRLYEQYF
clone size: -
J gene: TRBJ2-7
D gene: -
V gene: TRBV15

CDR3 DNA: TGTGCCAGCAGTGAATTCCGACAGGCCTGGGGGACTGAAGCTTTCTTT
CDR3 protein: CASSEFRQAWGTEAFF
clone size: -
J gene: TRBJ1-1
D gene: -
V gene: TRBV6-1

CDR3 DNA: TGCGCCAGCAGCTTGATCATCCTCACGGGACAGGAGGGAGGGGACGAGCAGTACTTC
CDR3 protein: CASSLIILTGQEGGDEQYF
clone size: -
J gene: TRBJ2-7
D gene: -
V gene: TRBV5-1

CDR3 DNA: TGTGCCAGCAGTTTGGGACAGGGGTACTATGGCTACACCTTC
CDR3 protein: CASSLGQGYYGYTF
clone size: once
J gene: TRBJ1-2
D gene: TRBD1
V gene: TRBV27

CDR3 DNA: TGTGCCAGCAGACCGGTGGGGGGCCTCCCCTACGAGCAGTACTTC
CDR3 protein: CASRPVGGLPYEQYF
clone size: -
J gene: TRBJ2-7
D gene: -
V gene: TRBV6-5

CDR3 DNA: TGTGCCAGCAGCTTAAGACGGGAACCCTACAATGAGCAGTTCTTC
CDR3 protein: CASSLRREPYNEQFF
clone size: once
J gene: TRBJ2-1
D gene: -
V gene: TRBV7-3

CDR3 DNA: TGCGCCAGCAGTACTTTTTCGGCCTACGAGCAGTACTTC
CDR3 protein: CASSTFSAYEQYF
clone size: -
J gene: TRBJ2-7
D gene: -
V gene: TRBV10-1

CDR3 DNA: TGCGCCAGCAATCAGGGACACAATGAGCAGTTCTTC
CDR3 protein: CASNQGHNEQFF
clone size: -
J gene: TRBJ2-1
D gene: -
V gene: TRBV10-1

CDR3 DNA: TGTGCCAGCAGTGAATGGAGGGGGCGGGTAGATACGCAGTATTTT
CDR3 protein: CASSEWRGRVDTQYF
clone size: few
J gene: TRBJ2-3
D gene: -
V gene: TRBV25-1

CDR3 DNA: TGCGCCAGCAGCTTGGACGGCAGCACTGAAGCTTTCTTT
CDR3 protein: CASSLDGSTEAFF
clone size: -
J gene: TRBJ1-1
D gene: -
V gene: TRBV5-1

CDR3 DNA: TGTGCCTGGAGTGTACCTAGCCGGAACCTCCCTCAAGAGACCCAGTACTTC
CDR3 protein: CAWSVPSRNLPQETQYF
clone size: -
J gene: TRBJ2-5
D gene: -
V gene: TRBV30

CDR3 DNA: TGCGCCAGCAGCTCTAAGCCAGGGATGAACACTGAAGCTTTCTTT
CDR3 protein: CASSSKPGMNTEAFF
clone size: -
J gene: TRBJ1-1
D gene: -
V gene: TRBV4-3

CDR3 DNA: TGCGCCGGGGGCCAGGATGCTGGACTCAATTCACCCCTCCACTTT
CDR3 protein: CAGGQDAGLNSPLHF
clone size: -
J gene: TRBJ1-6
D gene: -
V gene: TRBV10-2

CDR3 DNA: TGTGCCAGCAGCCTTGGGGCCAGGGGGCGGGACACTGAAGCTTTCTTT
CDR3 protein: CASSLGARGRDTEAFF
clone size: -
J gene: TRBJ1-1
D gene: TRBD1
V gene: TRBV5-6

CDR3 DNA: TGTGCCAGCAGCTTCCAGGCCTCGGGGGCCAAAAACATTCAGTACTTC
CDR3 protein: CASSFQASGAKNIQYF
clone size: -
J gene: TRBJ2-4
D gene: -
V gene: TRBV11-2

CDR3 DNA: TGTGCCAGCAGGGTAACTAGCCCCTGGATCCATGAGCAGTTCTTC
CDR3 protein: CASRVTSPWIHEQFF
clone size: -
J gene: TRBJ2-1
D gene: -
V gene: TRBV6-1

CDR3 DNA: TGTGCCAGCTCAAACAGGGTGACCGGGGAGCTGTTTTTT
CDR3 protein: CASSNRVTGELFF
clone size: -
J gene: TRBJ2-2
D gene: -
V gene: TRBV18

CDR3 DNA: TGTGCCAGCAGCCCCAAGGGTGGTGGGAGCTCCTACGAGCAGTACTTC
CDR3 protein: CASSPKGGGSSYEQYF
clone size: -
J gene: TRBJ2-7
D gene: -
V gene: TRBV7-2

CDR3 DNA: TGTGCCAGGGGACAGGCCGGTTACGAGCAGTACTTC
CDR3 protein: CARGQAGYEQYF
clone size: -
J gene: TRBJ2-7
D gene: TRBD1
V gene: TRBV10-3

CDR3 DNA: TGTGCCAGCTCTCCCGACAGGGATGGAAACACCATATATTTT
CDR3 protein: CASSPDRDGNTIYF
clone size: once
J gene: TRBJ1-3
D gene: TRBD1
V gene: TRBV18

CDR3 DNA: TGCAGCGATTCGGGGTGGGGGGAGACCCAGTACTTC
CDR3 protein: CSDSGWGETQYF
clone size: once
J gene: TRBJ2-5
D gene: -
V gene: TRBV29-1

CDR3 DNA: TGTGCCAGCAGTTCCCCCGCATCGACAGGGGAGGGCGAAAAACTGTTTTTT
CDR3 protein: CASSSPASTGEGEKLFF
clone size: -
J gene: TRBJ1-4
D gene: TRBD1
V gene: TRBV28

CDR3 DNA: TGCAGCGTCCGCGTCAACAGGAAACACTACGAGCAGTACTTC
CDR3 protein: CSVRVNRKHYEQYF
clone size: -
J gene: TRBJ2-7
D gene: -
V gene: TRBV29-1

CDR3 DNA: TGTGCCAGCAGTGGGAGCGCGTACACCGGGGAGCTGTTTTTT
CDR3 protein: CASSGSAYTGELFF
clone size: -
J gene: TRBJ2-2
D gene: -
V gene: TRBV27

CDR3 DNA: TGTGCCAGCAGTCCCCCCACGGGCTTGTCCTACGAGCAGTACTTC
CDR3 protein: CASSPPTGLSYEQYF
clone size: once
J gene: TRBJ2-7
D gene: -
V gene: TRBV28

CDR3 DNA: TGTGCCAGCAGTTGGGTTCAACAGCAGGGTCATGAGCAGTTCTTC
CDR3 protein: CASSWVQQQGHEQFF
clone size: -
J gene: TRBJ2-1
D gene: -
V gene: TRBV28

CDR3 DNA: TGTGCCAGCAGCCCCCAACCCGGGAGGGGGACAGATACGCAGTATTTT
CDR3 protein: CASSPQPGRGTDTQYF
clone size: -
J gene: TRBJ2-3
D gene: TRBD2
V gene: TRBV28

CDR3 DNA: TGTGCCAGCATCCCGGGGAGGTGGTCTGGAAACACCATATATTTT
CDR3 protein: CASIPGRWSGNTIYF
clone size: -
J gene: TRBJ1-3
D gene: -
V gene: TRBV7-9

CDR3 DNA: TGTGCCAGCAGTTACCACACCCAAGAGACCCAGTACTTC
CDR3 protein: CASSYHTQETQYF
clone size: -
J gene: TRBJ2-5
D gene: -
V gene: TRBV28

CDR3 DNA: TGTGCCAGCAGCCTTGTCAGGGCTGAAGCTTTCTTT
CDR3 protein: CASSLVRAEAFF
clone size: -
J gene: TRBJ1-1
D gene: -
V gene: TRBV14

CDR3 DNA: TGTGCCAGTAGTATAGGGACTAGCGGTTACGAGCAGTACTTC
CDR3 protein: CASSIGTSGYEQYF
clone size: -
J gene: TRBJ2-7
D gene: TRBD2
V gene: TRBV19

CDR3 DNA: TGTGCCAGCAGTGAGACAGGGGCCGAGTGGGCCAAAAACATTCAGTACTTC
CDR3 protein: CASSETGAEWAKNIQYF
clone size: -
J gene: TRBJ2-4
D gene: TRBD1
V gene: TRBV28

CDR3 DNA: TGTGCCAGCAGCACCATCCCACGGGAGGGCGATGAGCAGTTCTTC
CDR3 protein: CASSTIPREGDEQFF
clone size: -
J gene: TRBJ2-1
D gene: TRBD2
V gene: TRBV7-9

CDR3 DNA: TGTGCCAGCAGCTTTTCCCGACTAGCGGGTATCCAAGAGACCCAGTACTTC
CDR3 protein: CASSFSRLAGIQETQYF
clone size: once
J gene: TRBJ2-5
D gene: TRBD2
V gene: TRBV5-5

CDR3 DNA: TGTGCCAGCCGCTACCCAAGGGGGAAGACCACTGAAGCTTTCTTT
CDR3 protein: CASRYPRGKTTEAFF
clone size: -
J gene: TRBJ1-1
D gene: -
V gene: TRBV28

CDR3 DNA: TGCAGCGTTGGTACCTCCACCGGGGAGCTGTTTTTT
CDR3 protein: CSVGTSTGELFF
clone size: -
J gene: TRBJ2-2
D gene: -
V gene: TRBV29-1

CDR3 DNA: TGTGCCACAACGGACAGGGGATACTATGGCTACACCTTC
CDR3 protein: CATTDRGYYGYTF
clone size: -
J gene: TRBJ1-2
D gene: TRBD1
V gene: TRBV5-4

CDR3 DNA: TGCGCCAGCAGCTCCCCGGGACTAAACACCGGGGAGCTGTTTTTT
CDR3 protein: CASSSPGLNTGELFF
clone size: once
J gene: TRBJ2-2
D gene: TRBD2
V gene: TRBV5-1

CDR3 DNA: TGTGCCAGCAGTCGCGGACTAGCGGGAACTGAGGGCTCCTACGAGCAGTACTTC
CDR3 protein: CASSRGLAGTEGSYEQYF
clone size: -
J gene: TRBJ2-7
D gene: TRBD2
V gene: TRBV7-2